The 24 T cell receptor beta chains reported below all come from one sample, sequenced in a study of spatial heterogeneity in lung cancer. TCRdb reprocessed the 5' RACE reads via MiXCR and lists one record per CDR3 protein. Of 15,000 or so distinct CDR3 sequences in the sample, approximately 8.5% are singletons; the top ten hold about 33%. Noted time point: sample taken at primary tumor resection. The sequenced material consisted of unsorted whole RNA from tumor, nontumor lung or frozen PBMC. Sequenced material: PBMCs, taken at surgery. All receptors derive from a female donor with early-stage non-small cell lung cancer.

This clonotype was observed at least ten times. The CDR3 DNA is TGTGCCAGCACCGGGACAGGGTTCAGTACGCAGTATTTT. Translating gives CASTGTGFSTQYF. The chain is built from TRBV2 and TRBJ2-3; TRBD1 agrees at 9 bases. Germline V gene lookup returns CDR1 SNHLY and CDR2 FYNNEI. J gave up 8 bases and V 7 bases, and 7 bases lay outside the gene matches. The length of the CDR3 is 13 residues.

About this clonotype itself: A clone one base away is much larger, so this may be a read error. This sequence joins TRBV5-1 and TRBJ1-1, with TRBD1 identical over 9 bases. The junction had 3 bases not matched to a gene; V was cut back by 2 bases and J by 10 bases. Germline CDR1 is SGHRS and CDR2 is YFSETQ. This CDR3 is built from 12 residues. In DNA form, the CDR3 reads TGCGCCAGCAGCTTTTCGACAGGGGGAGCTTTCTTT. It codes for CASSFSTGGAFF.

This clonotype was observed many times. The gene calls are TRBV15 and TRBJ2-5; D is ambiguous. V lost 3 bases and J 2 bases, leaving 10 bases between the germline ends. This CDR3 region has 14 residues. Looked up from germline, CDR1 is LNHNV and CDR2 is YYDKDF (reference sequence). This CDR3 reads CATSSNGLQETQYF. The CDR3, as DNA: TGTGCCACCAGCAGCAACGGGCTACAAGAGACCCAGTACTTC.

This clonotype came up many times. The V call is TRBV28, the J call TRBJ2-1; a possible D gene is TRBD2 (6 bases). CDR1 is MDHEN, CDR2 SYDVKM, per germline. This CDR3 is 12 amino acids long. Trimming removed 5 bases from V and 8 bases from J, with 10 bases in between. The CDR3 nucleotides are TGTGCCAGCAGTCTCCGGGGGTATGAGCAGTTCTTC. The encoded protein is CASSLRGYEQFF.

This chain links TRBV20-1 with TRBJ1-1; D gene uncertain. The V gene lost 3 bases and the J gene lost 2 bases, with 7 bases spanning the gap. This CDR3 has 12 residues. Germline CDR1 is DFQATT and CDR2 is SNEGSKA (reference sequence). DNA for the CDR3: TGCAGTGCTAGGAAAGATAACACTGAAGCTTTCTTT. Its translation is CSARKDNTEAFF.

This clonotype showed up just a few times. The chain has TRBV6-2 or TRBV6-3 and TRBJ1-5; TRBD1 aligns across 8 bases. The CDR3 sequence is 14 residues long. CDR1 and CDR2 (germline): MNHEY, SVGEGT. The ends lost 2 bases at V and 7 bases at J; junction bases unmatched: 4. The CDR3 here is CASSYGQGGQPQHF. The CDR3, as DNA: TGTGCCAGCAGTTACGGACAGGGCGGGCAGCCCCAGCATTTT.

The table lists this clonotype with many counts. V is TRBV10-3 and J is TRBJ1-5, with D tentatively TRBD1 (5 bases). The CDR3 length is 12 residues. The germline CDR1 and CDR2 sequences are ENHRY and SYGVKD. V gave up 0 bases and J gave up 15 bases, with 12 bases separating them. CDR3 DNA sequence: TGTGCCATCAGTGAGTCGGGGGAGACCCGGCATTTT. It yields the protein CAISESGETRHF.

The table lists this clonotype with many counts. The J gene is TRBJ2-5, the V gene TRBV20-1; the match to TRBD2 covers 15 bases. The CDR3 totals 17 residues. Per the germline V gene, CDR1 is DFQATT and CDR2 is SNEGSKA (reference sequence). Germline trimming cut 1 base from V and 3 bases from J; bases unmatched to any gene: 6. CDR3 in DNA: TGCAGTGCTAGAGCCCTAGGACTAGCGGGGGGGGAAGAGACCCAGTACTTC. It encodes CSARALGLAGGEETQYF.

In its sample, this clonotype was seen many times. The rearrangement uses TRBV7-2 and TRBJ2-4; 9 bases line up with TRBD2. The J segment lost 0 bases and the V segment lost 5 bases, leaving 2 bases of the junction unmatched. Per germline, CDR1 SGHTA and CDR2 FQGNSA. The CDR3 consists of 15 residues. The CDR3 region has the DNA TGTGCCAGCAGCCGACTAGCGGTAGCCAAAAACATTCAGTACTTC. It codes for CASSRLAVAKNIQYF.

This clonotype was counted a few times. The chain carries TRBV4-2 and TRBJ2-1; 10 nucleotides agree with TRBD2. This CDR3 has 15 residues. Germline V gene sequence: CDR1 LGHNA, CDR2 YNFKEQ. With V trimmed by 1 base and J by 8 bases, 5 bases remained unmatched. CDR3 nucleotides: TGTGCCAGCAGCCAAGGGACTAGCGGCCTCGATGAGCAGTTCTTC. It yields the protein CASSQGTSGLDEQFF.

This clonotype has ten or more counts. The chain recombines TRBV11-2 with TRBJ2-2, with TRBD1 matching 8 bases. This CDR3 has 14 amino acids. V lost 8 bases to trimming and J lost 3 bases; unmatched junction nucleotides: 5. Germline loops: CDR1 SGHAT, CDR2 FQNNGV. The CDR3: CASRGQGDTGELFF. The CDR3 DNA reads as TGTGCCAGCCGCGGACAGGGAGACACCGGGGAGCTGTTTTTT.

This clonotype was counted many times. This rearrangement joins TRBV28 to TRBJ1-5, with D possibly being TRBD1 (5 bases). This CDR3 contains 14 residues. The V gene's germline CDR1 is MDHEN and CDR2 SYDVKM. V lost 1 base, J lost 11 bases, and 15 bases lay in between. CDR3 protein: CASSLSGPRVAQHF. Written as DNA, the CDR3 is TGTGCCAGCAGTTTATCGGGGCCCCGGGTCGCCCAGCATTTT.

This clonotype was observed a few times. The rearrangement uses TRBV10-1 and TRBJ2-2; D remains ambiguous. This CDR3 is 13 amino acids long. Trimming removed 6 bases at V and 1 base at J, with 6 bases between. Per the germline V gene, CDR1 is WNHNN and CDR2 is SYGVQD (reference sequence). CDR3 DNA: TGCGCCAGCAGCGAACAGAACACCGGGGAGCTGTTTTTT. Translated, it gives CASSEQNTGELFF.

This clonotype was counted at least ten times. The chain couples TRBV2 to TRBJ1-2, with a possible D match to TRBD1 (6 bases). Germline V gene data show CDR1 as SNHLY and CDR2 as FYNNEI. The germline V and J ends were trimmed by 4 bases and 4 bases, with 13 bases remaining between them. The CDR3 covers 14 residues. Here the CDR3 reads CASSGGGTIYGYTF. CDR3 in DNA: TGTGCCAGCAGTGGTGGGGGGACAATCTATGGCTACACCTTC.

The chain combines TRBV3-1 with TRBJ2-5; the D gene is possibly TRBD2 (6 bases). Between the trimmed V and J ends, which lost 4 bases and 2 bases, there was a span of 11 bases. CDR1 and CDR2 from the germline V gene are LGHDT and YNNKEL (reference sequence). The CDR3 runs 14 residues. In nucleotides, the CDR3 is TGTGCCAGCAGCCTGGGACTGTTTCAAGAGACCCAGTACTTC. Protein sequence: CASSLGLFQETQYF.

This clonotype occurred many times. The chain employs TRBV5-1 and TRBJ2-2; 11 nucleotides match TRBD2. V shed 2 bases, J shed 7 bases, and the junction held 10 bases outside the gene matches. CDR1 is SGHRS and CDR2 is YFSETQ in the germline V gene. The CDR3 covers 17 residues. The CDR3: CASSFYTSGRVGGELFF. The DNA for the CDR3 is TGCGCCAGCAGCTTTTATACTAGCGGGAGAGTCGGCGGGGAGCTGTTTTTT.

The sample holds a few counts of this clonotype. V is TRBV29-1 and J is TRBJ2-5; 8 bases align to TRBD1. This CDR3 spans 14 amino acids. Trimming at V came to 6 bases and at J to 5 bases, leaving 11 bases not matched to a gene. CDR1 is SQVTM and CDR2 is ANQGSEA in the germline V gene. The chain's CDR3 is CSVSGQGIMETQYF. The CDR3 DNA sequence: TGCAGCGTCTCCGGACAGGGTATTATGGAGACCCAGTACTTC.

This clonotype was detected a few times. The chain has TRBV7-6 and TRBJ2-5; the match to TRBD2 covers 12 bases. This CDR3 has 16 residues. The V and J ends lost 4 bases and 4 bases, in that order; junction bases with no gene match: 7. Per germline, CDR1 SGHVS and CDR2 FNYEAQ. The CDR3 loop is CASSSGLAGIVETQYF. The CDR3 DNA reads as TGTGCCAGCAGCTCCGGACTAGCGGGGATCGTAGAGACCCAGTACTTC.

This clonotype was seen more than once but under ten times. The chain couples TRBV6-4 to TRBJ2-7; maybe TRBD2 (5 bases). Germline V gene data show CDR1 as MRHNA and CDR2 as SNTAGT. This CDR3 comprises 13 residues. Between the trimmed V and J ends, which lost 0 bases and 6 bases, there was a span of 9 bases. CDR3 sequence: CASSDSRGSEQYF. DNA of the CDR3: TGTGCCAGCAGTGACTCTCGGGGTTCCGAGCAGTACTTC.

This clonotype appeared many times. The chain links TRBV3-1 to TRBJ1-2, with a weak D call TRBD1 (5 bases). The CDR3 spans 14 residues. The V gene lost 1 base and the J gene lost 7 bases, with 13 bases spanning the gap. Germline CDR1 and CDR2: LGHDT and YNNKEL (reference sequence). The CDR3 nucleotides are TGTGCCAGCAGCCAAGGTGCTAAGAGGGGTGGCTACACCTTC. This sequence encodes CASSQGAKRGGYTF.

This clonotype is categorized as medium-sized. In DNA, the CDR3 is TGTGCCAGCAGTCCCCACCTTAGCTCCTACGAGCAGTACTTC. Translating gives CASSPHLSSYEQYF. This sequence joins TRBV5-5 and TRBJ2-7; D is ambiguous. This CDR3 contains 14 residues. Germline CDR1 is SGHKS and CDR2 is YYEKEE (reference sequence). The V and J ends lost 5 bases and 0 bases respectively, with 12 bases between them.

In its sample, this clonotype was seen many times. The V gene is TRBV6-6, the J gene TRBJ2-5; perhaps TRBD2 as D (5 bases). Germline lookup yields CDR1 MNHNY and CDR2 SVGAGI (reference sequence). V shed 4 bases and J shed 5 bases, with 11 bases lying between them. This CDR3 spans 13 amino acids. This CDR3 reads CASSLGGRETQYF. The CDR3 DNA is TGTGCCAGCAGTTTAGGAGGCCGGGAGACCCAGTACTTC.

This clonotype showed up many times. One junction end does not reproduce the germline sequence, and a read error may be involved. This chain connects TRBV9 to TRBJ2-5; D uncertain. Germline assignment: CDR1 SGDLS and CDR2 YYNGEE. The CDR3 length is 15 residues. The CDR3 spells CASSHSTADQETQYF. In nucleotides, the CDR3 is TGTGCCAGCAGCCATTCGACGGCTGACCAGGAGACCCAGTACTTC.

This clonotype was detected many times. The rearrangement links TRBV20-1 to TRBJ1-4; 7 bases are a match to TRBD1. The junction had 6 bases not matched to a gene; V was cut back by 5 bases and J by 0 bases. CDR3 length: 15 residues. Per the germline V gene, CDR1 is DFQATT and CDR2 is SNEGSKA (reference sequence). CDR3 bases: TGCAGTGCTGACAGGGCTCCTGCAACTAATGAAAAACTGTTTTTT. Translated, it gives CSADRAPATNEKLFF.